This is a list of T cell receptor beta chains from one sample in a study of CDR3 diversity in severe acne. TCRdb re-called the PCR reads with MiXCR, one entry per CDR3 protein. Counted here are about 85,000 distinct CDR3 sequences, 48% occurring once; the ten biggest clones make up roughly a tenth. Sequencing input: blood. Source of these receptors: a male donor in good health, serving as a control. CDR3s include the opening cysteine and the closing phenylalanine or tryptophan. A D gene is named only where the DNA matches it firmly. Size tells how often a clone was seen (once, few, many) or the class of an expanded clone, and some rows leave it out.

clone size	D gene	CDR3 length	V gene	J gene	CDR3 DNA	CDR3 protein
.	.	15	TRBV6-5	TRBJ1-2	TGTGCCAGCAGTTACGCGGCGGATATCAACTATGGCTACACCTTC	CASSYAADINYGYTF
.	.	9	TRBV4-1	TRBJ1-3	TGCGCCAGCAGCCCCACCATATATTTT	CASSPTIYF
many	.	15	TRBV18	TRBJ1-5	TGTGCCAGCTCACCCACGCCGGACCCCAATCAGCCCCAGCATTTT	CASSPTPDPNQPQHF
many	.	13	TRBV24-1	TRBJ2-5	TGTGCCACCGGGACACCGTACCAAGAGACCCAGTACTTC	CATGTPYQETQYF
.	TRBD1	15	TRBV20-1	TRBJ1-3	TGCAGTGCTAGCCGGGACAGTACCTCTGGAAACACCATATATTTT	CSASRDSTSGNTIYF
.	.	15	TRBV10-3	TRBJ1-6	TGTGCCATCGGTTCTGGGGGGTCAACAAATTCACCCCTCCACTTT	CAIGSGGSTNSPLHF
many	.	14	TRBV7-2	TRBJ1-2	TGTGCCAGCAGCTCCTACAGGGTGGGGTCGGGCTACACCTTC	CASSSYRVGSGYTF
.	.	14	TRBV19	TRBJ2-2	TGTGCCAGTAGTTTCACAATTTCCGACGGGGAGCTGTTTTTT	CASSFTISDGELFF
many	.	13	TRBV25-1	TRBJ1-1	TGTGCCAGCAGTGAAGGGACGTACACTGAAGCTTTCTTT	CASSEGTYTEAFF
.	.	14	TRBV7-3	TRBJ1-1	TGTGCCAGCAGCTTACAGGGACCCTACACTGAAGCTTTCTTT	CASSLQGPYTEAFF
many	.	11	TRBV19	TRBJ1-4	TGTGCCAGTAGACAGGGTGAAAAACTGTTTTTT	CASRQGEKLFF
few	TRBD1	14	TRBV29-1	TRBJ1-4	TGCAGCGTTGCGGGGGGACAGGGCGGCGAAAAACTGTTTTTT	CSVAGGQGGEKLFF
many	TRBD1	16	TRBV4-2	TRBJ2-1	TGTGCCAGCAGCCATCAAGGACAGGGTGTCATCGGCGAGCAGTTCTTC	CASSHQGQGVIGEQFF
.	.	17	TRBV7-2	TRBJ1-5	TGCGCCAGCAGCTCGCCTAGTTCTACGGATAGCAATCAGCCCCAGCATTTT	CASSSPSSTDSNQPQHF
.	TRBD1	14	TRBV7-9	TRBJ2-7	TGTGCCAGCAGCTTAGCCGACAGGGTATCCGAGCAGTACTTC	CASSLADRVSEQYF
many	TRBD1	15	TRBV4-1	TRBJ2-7	TGCGCCAGCAGCCAAGGGGACAGAGATAACTACGAGCAGTACTTC	CASSQGDRDNYEQYF
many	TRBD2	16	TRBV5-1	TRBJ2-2	TGCGCCAGCAGCTTCGGGCTAGCGGACAACACCGGGGAGCTGTTTTTT	CASSFGLADNTGELFF
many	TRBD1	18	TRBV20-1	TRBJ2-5	TGCAGTGCTAGAGATGAGACAGGGTCGGCCCTCAACCAAGAGACCCAGTACTTC	CSARDETGSALNQETQYF
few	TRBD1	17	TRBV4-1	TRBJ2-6	TGCGCCAGCAGCCAAGGGGACAGGGGAGCTGGGGCCAACGTCCTGACTTTC	CASSQGDRGAGANVLTF
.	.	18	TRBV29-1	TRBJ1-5	TGCGCCAGCAGCGTCCCAGGGGACCCCCTCTATAGCAATCAGCCCCAGCATTTT	CASSVPGDPLYSNQPQHF
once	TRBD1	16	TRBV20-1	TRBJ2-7	TGCAGTGCTCAAACCGCGGGACAGGGAGGGTCCTACGAGCAGTACTTC	CSAQTAGQGGSYEQYF
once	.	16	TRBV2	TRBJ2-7	TGTGCCAGCAGTGGTGTAGGCGTAACGGCCCCATACGAGCAGTACTTC	CASSGVGVTAPYEQYF
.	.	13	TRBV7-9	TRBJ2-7	TGTGCCAGCAGCCAAGAGGGCTACTACGAGCAGTACTTC	CASSQEGYYEQYF
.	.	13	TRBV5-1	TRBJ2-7	TGCGCCAGCAGCTTGACCCATTTGGACGAGCAGTACTTC	CASSLTHLDEQYF
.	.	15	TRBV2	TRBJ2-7	TGTGCCAGCAGTGGTCTAGCTGGATTCGGCCACGAGCAGTACTTC	CASSGLAGFGHEQYF
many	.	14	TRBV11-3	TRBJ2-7	TGTGCCAGCAGCTTTAACGCAGCCTCCTACGAGCAGTACTTC	CASSFNAASYEQYF
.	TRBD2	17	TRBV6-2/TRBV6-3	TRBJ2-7	TGTGCCAGCAGCCGTTCGGGGGGGTCAGGCAGCTCCTACGAGCAGTACTTC	CASSRSGGSGSSYEQYF
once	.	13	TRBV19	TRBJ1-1	TGTGCCAGTAGTCACGACGGGAACACTGAAGCTTTCTTT	CASSHDGNTEAFF
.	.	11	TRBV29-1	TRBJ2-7	TGCAGCGTTGAAAGCGCCTACGAGCAGTACTTC	CSVESAYEQYF
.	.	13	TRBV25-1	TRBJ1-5	TGTGCCAGCAGTGAGGCAGGCAATCAGCCCCAGCATTTT	CASSEAGNQPQHF
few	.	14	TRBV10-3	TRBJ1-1	TGTGCCATCAGTCCCCGGGAAATGAACACTGAAGCTTTCTTT	CAISPREMNTEAFF
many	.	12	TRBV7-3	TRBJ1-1	TGTGCCAGCAGCTCCGGGGGGGCTGAAGCTTTCTTT	CASSSGGAEAFF
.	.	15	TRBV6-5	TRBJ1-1	TGTGCCAGCAGTTACCGCCGGGGAAGGAACACTGAAGCTTTCTTT	CASSYRRGRNTEAFF
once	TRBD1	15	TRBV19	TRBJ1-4	TGTGCCAGTAGTCTGCCAGGGACAGGGGATGAAAAACTGTTTTTT	CASSLPGTGDEKLFF
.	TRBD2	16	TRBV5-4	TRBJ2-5	TGTGCCAGCAGCTTGGACCCAGCGGGAGTGGGTGAGACCCAGTACTTC	CASSLDPAGVGETQYF
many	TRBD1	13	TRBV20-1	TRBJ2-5	TGCAGTGCGAGGGACAGGGTGCTTGGGACCCAGTACTTC	CSARDRVLGTQYF
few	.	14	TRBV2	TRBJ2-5	TGTGCCAGCAGTCCTGACACGGTGGTCGAGACCCAGTACTTC	CASSPDTVVETQYF
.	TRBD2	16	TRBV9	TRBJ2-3	TGTGCCAGCAGCCAACCGGGAGGGGGGCGAAGAGATACGCAGTATTTT	CASSQPGGGRRDTQYF
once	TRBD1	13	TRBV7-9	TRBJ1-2	TGTGCCAGCAGCCCGGGACAGGGCTATGACTACACCTTC	CASSPGQGYDYTF
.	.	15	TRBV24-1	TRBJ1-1	TGTGCCACCAGTGATCAGGGACACTCGATAGCTGAAGCTTTCTTT	CATSDQGHSIAEAFF
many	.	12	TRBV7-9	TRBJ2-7	TGTGCCAGCAGCTTAGTTCACTACGAGCAGTACTTC	CASSLVHYEQYF
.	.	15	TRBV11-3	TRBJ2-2	TGTGCCAGCAGCTTATCTGGGGAGGACACCGGGGAGCTGTTTTTT	CASSLSGEDTGELFF
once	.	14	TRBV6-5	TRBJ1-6	TGTGCCAGCAGCTCCGCTGAGGGTAACTCACCCCTCCACTTT	CASSSAEGNSPLHF
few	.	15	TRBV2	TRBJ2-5	TGTGCCAGCAGTGGATGGACATCCGAGGTGGAGACCCAGTACTTC	CASSGWTSEVETQYF
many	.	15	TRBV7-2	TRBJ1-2	TGTGCCAGCAGCTTAGTGCCGCAGGGGAACTATGGCTACACCTTC	CASSLVPQGNYGYTF
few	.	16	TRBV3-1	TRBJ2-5	.	CASSSGQGAKGETQYF
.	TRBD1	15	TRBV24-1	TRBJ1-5	TGTGCCAGTTCCCCGGGACAGGGGGCAAATCAGCCCCAGCATTTT	CASSPGQGANQPQHF
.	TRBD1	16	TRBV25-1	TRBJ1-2	TGTGCCAGCAGTTACTCTCCCAGGGGGCTATCTTATGGCTACACCTTC	CASSYSPRGLSYGYTF
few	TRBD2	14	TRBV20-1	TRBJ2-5	TGCAGTGCTAATGGACTAGCGGGAGGAGAGACCCAGTACTTC	CSANGLAGGETQYF
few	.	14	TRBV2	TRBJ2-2	TGTGCCAGCAGTGAAGTGAGAGTCACCGGGGAGCTGTTTTTT	CASSEVRVTGELFF
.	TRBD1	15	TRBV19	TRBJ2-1	TGTGCCAGTAGTATAGGACAGGGGCTTACGGATGAGCAGTTCTTC	CASSIGQGLTDEQFF
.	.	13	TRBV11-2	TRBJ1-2	TGTGCCAGCAGCCCGACAGCTAACTATGGCTACACCTTC	CASSPTANYGYTF
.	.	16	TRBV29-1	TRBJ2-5	TGCAACGTCCTGGGCACAGAGGACGTGAGTCAAGAGACCCAGTACTTC	CNVLGTEDVSQETQYF
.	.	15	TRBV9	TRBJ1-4	TGTGCCAGCAGCGCTCTCCATACCCCTAATGAAAAACTGTTTTTT	CASSALHTPNEKLFF
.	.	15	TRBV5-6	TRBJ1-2	TGTGCCAGCAGCTTTAGTGTGAGGGCTAACTATGGCTACACCTTC	CASSFSVRANYGYTF